This T cell receptor (beta chain) was found in a study of T cells in Graves' hyperthyroidism and ophthalmopathy. Notes on this clonotype: The target antigen is unknown.

9 to 10 ml fresh peripheral blood yielded the PBMCs. Whole-study findings and limits: Researchers found most expanded thyroid clonotypes above 0.001 in blood as well.

CDR3 length: 14 residues. Germline values: CDR1 MDHEN, CDR2 SYDVKM. J was trimmed by 7 bases and V by 2 bases; bases with no gene match: 6. RNA transcripts were the template for amplifying TCR beta CDR3 regions. The HTBI primer set was used in a first-round RT-PCR of the TCR CDR3. MiXCR was run by TCRdb on the multiplex PCR reads, yielding one entry per CDR3 protein. The sample lists just under 750,000 distinct CDR3 sequences; 30% to 40% were seen once. The chain recombines TRBV28 with TRBJ2-7; 9 nucleotides align to TRBD1. The sequence was obtained from a woman aged 40 to 55 with Graves' hyperthyroidism. Sequences were obtained from blood. The CDR3 sequence: CASSLGQGKNEQYF. Here the CDR3 DNA reads TGTGCCAGCAGTTTAGGACAGGGGAAGAATGAGCAGTACTTC. Looking up the rest from reference TRBV28 and TRBJ2-7 gives the full variable domain: DVKVTQSSRYLVKRTGEKVFLECVQDMDHENMFWYRQDPGLGLRLIYFSYDVKMKEKGDIPEGYSVSREKKERFSLILESASTNQTSMYLCASSLGQGKNEQYFGPGTRLTVT.